This T cell receptor beta chain derives from a study of blood T cell dynamics during melanoma immunotherapy. As for the study in general: First-line therapy was either pembrolizumab or nivolumab with ipilimumab for metastatic melanoma.

The data were produced by immunoSEQ multiplex PCR, yet TCRdb's version contains in-frame clones alone and is incomplete. This table holds roughly 12,000 clones, around nine tenths found once. Regarding time point: week 3, after first cycle of checkpoint inhibitor. One draw preceded checkpoint blockade; another followed its first cycle at week 3. Apart from a couple of fast progressors, RECIST 1.1 response was judged 12 weeks post-infusion. Patients had no prior systemic cancer treatment, immunosuppressants or other active cancers. Germline-derived CDR1 and CDR2 are MGHRA and YSYEKL. Deletions cut 1 base from V and 1 base from J, with 7 bases between. CDR3 size: 14 residues.

The TCR was taken from a human donor with melanoma. Source: blood, taken from a patient treated with checkpoint blockade. The genes are TRBV4-1 and TRBJ2-5; D call uncertain. Written as DNA, the CDR3 is TGCGCCAGCAGCCAAGGGTTCGGCCAAGAGACCCAGTACTTC. Translating it yields CASSQGFGQETQYF.